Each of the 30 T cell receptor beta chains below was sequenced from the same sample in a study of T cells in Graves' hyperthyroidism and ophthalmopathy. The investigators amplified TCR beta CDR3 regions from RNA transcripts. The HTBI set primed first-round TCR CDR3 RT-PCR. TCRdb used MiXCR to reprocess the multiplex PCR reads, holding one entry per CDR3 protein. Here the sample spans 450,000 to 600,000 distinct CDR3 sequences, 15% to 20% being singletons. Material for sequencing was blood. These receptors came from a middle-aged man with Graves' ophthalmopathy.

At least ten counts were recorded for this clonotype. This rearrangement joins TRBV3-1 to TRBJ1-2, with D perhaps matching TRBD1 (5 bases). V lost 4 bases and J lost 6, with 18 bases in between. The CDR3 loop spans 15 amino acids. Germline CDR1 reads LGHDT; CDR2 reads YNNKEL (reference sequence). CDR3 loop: CASSLRTPRGNGYTF. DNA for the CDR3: TGTGCCAGCAGCCTCAGGACACCCCGGGGAAATGGCTACACCTTC.

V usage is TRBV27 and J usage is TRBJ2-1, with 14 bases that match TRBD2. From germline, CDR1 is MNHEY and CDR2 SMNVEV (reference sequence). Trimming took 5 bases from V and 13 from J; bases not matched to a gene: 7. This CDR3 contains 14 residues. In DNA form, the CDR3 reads TGTGCCAGCAGTCCGCCGGGACTAGCGGGAGTTCAGTTCTTC. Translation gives CASSPPGLAGVQFF.

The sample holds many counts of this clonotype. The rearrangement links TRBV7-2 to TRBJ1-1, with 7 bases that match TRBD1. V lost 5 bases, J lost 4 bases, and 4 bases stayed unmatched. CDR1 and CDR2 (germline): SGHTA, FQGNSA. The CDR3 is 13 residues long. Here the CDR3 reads CASSIQGGTEAFF. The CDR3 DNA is TGTGCCAGCAGCATTCAGGGGGGCACTGAAGCTTTCTTT.

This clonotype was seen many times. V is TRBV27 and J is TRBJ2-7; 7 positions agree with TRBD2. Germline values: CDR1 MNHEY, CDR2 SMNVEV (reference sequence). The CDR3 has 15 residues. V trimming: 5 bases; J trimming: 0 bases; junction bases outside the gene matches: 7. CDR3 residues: CASSPTSAYSYEQYF. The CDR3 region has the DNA TGTGCCAGCAGTCCAACTAGCGCTTACTCCTACGAGCAGTACTTC.

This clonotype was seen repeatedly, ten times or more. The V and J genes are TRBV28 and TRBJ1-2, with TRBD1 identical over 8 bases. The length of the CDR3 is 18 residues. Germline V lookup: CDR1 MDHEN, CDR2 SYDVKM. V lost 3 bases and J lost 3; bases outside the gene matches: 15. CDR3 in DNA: TGTGCCAGCAGTTTTACGGCTTGGTGGGAACAGGGGGACTATGGCTACACCTTC. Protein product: CASSFTAWWEQGDYGYTF.

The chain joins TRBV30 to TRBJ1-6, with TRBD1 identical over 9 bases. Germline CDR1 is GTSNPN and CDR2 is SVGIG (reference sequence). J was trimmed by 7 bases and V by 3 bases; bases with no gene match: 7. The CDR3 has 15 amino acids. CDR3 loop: CAWRVLQGANSPLHF. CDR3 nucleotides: TGTGCCTGGAGGGTCTTACAGGGGGCGAATTCACCCCTCCACTTT. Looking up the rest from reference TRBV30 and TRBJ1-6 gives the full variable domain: SQTIHQWPATLVQPVGSPLSLECTVEGTSNPNLYWYRQAAGRGLQLLFYSVGIGQISSEVPQNLSASRPQDRQFILSSKKLLLSDSGFYLCAWRVLQGANSPLHFGNGTRLTVT.

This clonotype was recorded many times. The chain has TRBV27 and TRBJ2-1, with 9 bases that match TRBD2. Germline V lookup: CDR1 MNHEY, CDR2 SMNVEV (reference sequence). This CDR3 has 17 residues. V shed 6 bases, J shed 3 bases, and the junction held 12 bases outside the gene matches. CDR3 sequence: CASRAQAAGGLYNEQFF. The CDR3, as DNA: TGTGCCAGCAGGGCACAGGCAGCGGGAGGACTCTACAATGAGCAGTTCTTC.

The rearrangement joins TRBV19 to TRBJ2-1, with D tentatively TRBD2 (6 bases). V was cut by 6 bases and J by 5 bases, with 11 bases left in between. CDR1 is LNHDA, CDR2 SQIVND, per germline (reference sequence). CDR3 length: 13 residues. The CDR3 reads CASRGEENNEQFF. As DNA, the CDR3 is TGTGCCAGTAGGGGGGAGGAGAACAATGAGCAGTTCTTC.

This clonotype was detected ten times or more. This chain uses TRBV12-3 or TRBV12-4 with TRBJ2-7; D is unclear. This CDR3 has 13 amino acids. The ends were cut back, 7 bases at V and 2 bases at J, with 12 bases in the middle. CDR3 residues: CASTRNLAYEQYF. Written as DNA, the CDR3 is TGTGCCAGCACCCGGAACCTCGCCTACGAGCAGTACTTC.

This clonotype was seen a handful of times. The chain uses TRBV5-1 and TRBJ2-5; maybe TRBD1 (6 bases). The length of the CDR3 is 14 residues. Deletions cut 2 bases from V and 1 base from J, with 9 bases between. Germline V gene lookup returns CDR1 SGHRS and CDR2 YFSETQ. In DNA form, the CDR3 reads TGCGCCAGCAGCTTCCAGGGGATCCAAGAGACCCAGTACTTC. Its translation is CASSFQGIQETQYF.

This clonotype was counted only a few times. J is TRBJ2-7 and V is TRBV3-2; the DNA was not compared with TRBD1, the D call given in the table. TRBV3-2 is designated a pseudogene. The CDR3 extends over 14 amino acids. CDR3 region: CASSLKQGPHEQYF. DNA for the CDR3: TGTGCCAGCAGCCTTAAACAGGGTCCCCACGAGCAGTACTTC.

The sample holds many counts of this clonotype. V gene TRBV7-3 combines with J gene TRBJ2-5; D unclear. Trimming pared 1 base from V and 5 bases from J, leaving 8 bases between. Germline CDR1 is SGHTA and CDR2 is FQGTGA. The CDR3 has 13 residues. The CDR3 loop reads CASSLSGGETQYF. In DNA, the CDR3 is TGTGCCAGCAGCTTAAGCGGTGGGGAGACCCAGTACTTC.

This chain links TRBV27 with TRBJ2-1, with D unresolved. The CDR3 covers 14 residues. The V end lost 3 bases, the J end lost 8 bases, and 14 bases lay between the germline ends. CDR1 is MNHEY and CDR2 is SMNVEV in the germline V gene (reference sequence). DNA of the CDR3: TGTGCCAGCAGTTTTTACTCTCAAGGCGATGAGCAGTTCTTC. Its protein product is CASSFYSQGDEQFF.

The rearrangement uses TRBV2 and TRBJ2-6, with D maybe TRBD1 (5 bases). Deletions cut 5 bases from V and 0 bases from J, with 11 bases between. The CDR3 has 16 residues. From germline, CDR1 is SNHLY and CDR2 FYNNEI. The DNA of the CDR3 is TGTGCCAGCAGTCTAGGACACAACTCTGGGGCCAACGTCCTGACTTTC. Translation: CASSLGHNSGANVLTF. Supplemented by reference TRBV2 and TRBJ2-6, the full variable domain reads EPEVTQTPSHQVTQMGQEVILRCVPISNHLYFYWYRQILGQKVEFLVSFYNNEISEKSEIFDDQFSVERPDGSNFTLKIRSTKLEDSAMYFCASSLGHNSGANVLTFGAGSRLTVL.

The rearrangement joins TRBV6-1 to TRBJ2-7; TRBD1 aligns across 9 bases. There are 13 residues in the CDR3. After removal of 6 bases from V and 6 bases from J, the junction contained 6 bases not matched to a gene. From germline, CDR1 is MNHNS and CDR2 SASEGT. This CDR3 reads CASRQGAPSEQYF. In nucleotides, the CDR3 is TGTGCCAGCAGACAGGGGGCCCCAAGCGAGCAGTACTTC.

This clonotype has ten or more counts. The CDR3 spells CSAGQGLNEQFF. For the CDR3, the DNA is TGCAGTGCGGGACAGGGTCTCAATGAGCAGTTCTTC. J is TRBJ2-1 and V is TRBV20-1; 9 bases fit TRBD1. Germline CDR1 reads DFQATT; CDR2 reads SNEGSKA (reference sequence). Germline trimming cut 6 bases from V and 6 bases from J; bases unmatched to any gene: 3. This CDR3 is 12 amino acids long.

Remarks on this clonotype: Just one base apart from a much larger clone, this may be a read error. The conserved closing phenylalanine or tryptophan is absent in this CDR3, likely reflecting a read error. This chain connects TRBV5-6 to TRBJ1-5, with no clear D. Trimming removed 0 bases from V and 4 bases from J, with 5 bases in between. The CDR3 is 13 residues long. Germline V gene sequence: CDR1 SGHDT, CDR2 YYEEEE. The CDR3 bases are TGTGCCAGCAGCTTGGGAGAGAATCAGCCCCAGCATTCT. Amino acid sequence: CASSLGENQPQHS.

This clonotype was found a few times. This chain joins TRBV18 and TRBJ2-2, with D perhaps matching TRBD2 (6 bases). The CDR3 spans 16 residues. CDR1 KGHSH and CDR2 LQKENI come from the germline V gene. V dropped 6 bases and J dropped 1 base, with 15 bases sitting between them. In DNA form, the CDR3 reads TGTGCCAGCTCGCGGGGCGGAGCTCAGAACACCGGGGAGCTGTTTTTT. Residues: CASSRGGAQNTGELFF.

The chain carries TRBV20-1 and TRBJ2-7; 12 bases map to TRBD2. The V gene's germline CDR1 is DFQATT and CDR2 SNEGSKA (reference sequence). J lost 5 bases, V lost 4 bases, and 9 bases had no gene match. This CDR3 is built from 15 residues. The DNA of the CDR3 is TGCAGTGCTACCGACTCTAGCGGGGGGGCCCACGAGCAGTACTTC. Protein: CSATDSSGGAHEQYF.

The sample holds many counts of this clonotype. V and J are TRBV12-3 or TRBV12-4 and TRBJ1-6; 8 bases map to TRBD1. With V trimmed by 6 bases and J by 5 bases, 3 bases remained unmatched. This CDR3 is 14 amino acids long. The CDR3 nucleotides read TGTGCCAGCAGCGACAGGGGAAATAATTCACCCCTCCACTTT. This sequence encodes CASSDRGNNSPLHF.

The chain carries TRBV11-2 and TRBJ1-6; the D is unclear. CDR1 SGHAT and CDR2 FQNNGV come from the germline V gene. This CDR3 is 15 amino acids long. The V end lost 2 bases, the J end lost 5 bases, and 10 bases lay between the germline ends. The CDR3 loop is CASSLIASHNSPLHF. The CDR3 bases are TGTGCCAGCAGCTTAATTGCCAGTCATAATTCACCCCTCCACTTT.

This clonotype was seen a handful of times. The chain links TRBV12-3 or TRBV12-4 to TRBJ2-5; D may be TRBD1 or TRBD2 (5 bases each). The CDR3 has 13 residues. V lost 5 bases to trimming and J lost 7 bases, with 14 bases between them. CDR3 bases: TGTGCCAGCAGTCCCGGGACGTCGGTGACCCAGTACTTC. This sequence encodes CASSPGTSVTQYF.

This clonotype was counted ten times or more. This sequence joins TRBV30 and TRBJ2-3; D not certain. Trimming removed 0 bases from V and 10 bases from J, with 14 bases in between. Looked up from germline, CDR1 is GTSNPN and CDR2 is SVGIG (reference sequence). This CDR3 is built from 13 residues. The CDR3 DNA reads TGTGCCTGGAGTGTAGTACTGGAGCTCTCGCAGTATTTT. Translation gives CAWSVVLELSQYF.

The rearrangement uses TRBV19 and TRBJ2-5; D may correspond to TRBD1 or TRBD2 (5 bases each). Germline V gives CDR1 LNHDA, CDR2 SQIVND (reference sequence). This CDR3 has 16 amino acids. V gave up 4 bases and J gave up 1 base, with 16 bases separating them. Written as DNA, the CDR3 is TGTGCCAGTAGTAGCTTAGGGGACGCCCGCCAAGAGACCCAGTACTTC. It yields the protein CASSSLGDARQETQYF.

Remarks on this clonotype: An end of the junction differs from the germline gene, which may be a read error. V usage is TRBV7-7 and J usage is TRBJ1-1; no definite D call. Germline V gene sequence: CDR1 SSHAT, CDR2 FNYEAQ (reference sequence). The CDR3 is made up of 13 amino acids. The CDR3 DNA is TGTGCTAGCAGCCCTGCTAAAATCACTGAAGCTTTCTTT. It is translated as CASSPAKITEAFF.

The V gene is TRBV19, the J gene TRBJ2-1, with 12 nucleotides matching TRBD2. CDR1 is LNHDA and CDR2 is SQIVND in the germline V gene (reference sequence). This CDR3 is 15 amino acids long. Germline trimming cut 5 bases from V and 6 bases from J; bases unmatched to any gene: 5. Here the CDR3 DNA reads TGTGCCAGTAGTGTCCTAGCGGGAGGGATCAATGAGCAGTTCTTC. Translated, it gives CASSVLAGGINEQFF.

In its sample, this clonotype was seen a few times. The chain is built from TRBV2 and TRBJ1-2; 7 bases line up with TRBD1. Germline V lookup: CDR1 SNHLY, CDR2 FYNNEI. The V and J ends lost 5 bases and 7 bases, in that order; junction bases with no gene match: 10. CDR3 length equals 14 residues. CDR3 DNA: TGTGCCAGCAGTTACGCAGCCGGACAGGCTGGCTACACCTTC. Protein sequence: CASSYAAGQAGYTF.

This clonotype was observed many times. CDR3 in DNA: TGTGCCAGCAGTTTCGCTTGGACAGGAAGGGGCTACACCTTC. Its translation: CASSFAWTGRGYTF. This rearrangement joins TRBV12-3 or TRBV12-4 to TRBJ1-2; 7 bases agree with TRBD1. The CDR3 has 14 residues. With V trimmed by 3 bases and J by 8 bases, 9 bases remained unmatched.

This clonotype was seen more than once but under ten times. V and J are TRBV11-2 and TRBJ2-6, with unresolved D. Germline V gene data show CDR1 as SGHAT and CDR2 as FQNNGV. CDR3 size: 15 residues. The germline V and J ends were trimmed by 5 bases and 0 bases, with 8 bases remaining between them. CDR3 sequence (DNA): TGTGCCAGCAGCCTCCAAATCTCTGGGGCCAACGTCCTGACTTTC. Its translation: CASSLQISGANVLTF.

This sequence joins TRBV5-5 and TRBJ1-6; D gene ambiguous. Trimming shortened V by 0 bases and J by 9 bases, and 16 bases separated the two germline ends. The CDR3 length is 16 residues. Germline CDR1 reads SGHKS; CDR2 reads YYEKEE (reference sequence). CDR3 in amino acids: CASSLESRIFGSPLHF. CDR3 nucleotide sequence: TGTGCCAGCAGCTTGGAATCCAGAATATTTGGTTCACCCCTCCACTTT.